A single sample gave rise to the 17 T cell receptor beta chains below, sequenced in a study of blood T cell repertoires in COVID-19. Libraries were prepared by immunoSEQ multiplex PCR; TCRdb keeps only in-frame clonotypes and omits some of them. The table has approximately 300,000 clones, approximately 84% seen once. The sample taken for sequencing was peripheral blood. The receptors stem from a person between 70 and 80 years old with COVID-19, enrolled during active disease.

In its sample, this clone was seen once. The chain links TRBV14 to TRBJ2-7; D is undetermined. Trimming took off 1 base at V and 1 base at J, with 14 bases between the two ends. Germline values: CDR1 SGHDN, CDR2 FVKESK. The CDR3 length is 16 residues. The CDR3 nucleotides read TGTGCCAGCAGCCAAGCTACGGGTTTTGGTTCCTACGAGCAGTACTTC. Its protein product is CASSQATGFGSYEQYF.

This sequence joins TRBV5-1 and TRBJ2-2; 7 nucleotides line up with TRBD1. Germline trimming cut 6 bases from V and 0 bases from J; bases unmatched to any gene: 5. Germline-derived CDR1 and CDR2 are SGHRS and YFSETQ. The CDR3 covers 15 residues. The CDR3 protein is CASKRGQTNTGELFF. The DNA of the CDR3 is TGCGCCAGCAAAAGGGGACAGACGAACACCGGGGAGCTGTTTTTT. Looking up the rest from reference TRBV5-1 and TRBJ2-2 gives the full variable domain: KAGVTQTPRYLIKTRGQQVTLSCSPISGHRSVSWYQQTPGQGLQFLFEYFSETQRNKGNFPGRFSGRQFSNSRSEMNVSTLELGDSALYLCASKRGQTNTGELFFGEGSRLTVL.

This chain uses TRBV30 with TRBJ1-3, with D uncertain. V lost 4 bases to trimming and J lost 0 bases, with 4 bases between them. The CDR3 runs to 12 residues. Germline V gives CDR1 GTSNPN, CDR2 SVGIG (reference sequence). CDR3 in amino acids: CAWTDSGNTIYF. CDR3 DNA: TGTGCCTGGACAGACTCTGGAAACACCATATATTTT.

The rearrangement joins TRBV7-8 to TRBJ1-6; 8 bases map to TRBD1. Germline loops: CDR1 SGHVS, CDR2 FQNEAQ. The CDR3 is 14 amino acids. Trimming took 5 bases from V and 8 from J; bases not matched to a gene: 5. The CDR3, as DNA: TGTGCCAGCAGCCAGGGGGCAGGATATTCACCCCTCCACTTT. Amino acids: CASSQGAGYSPLHF.

This clone was seen only a few times. The CDR3, as DNA: TGTGCCAGCAGTCAGACAGATCGCTTCTACGAGCAGTACTTC. Amino acids: CASSQTDRFYEQYF. This rearrangement joins TRBV6-5 to TRBJ2-7, with D possibly matching TRBD1 (5 bases). V lost 5 bases and J 3 bases, leaving 14 bases between the germline ends. The V gene's germline CDR1 is MNHEY and CDR2 SVGAGI. The CDR3 extends over 14 amino acids.

The CDR3 region is CASSEDRGSSYEQYF. DNA of the CDR3: TGTGCCAGCAGTGAAGACAGGGGATCTTCCTACGAGCAGTACTTC. This chain joins TRBV2 and TRBJ2-7; 7 nucleotides agree with TRBD1. The CDR3 contains 15 residues. Germline CDR1 and CDR2: SNHLY and FYNNEI. Germline trimming cut 1 base from V and 1 base from J; bases unmatched to any gene: 4.

This sequence joins TRBV6-5 and TRBJ2-7, with D maybe TRBD1 (5 bases). Germline-derived CDR1 and CDR2 are MNHEY and SVGAGI. The length of the CDR3 is 12 residues. The V end was cut by 2 bases, the J end by 3 bases, with 5 bases between. The CDR3 DNA reads TGTGCCAGCAGTTACCAGGGCTACGAGCAGTACTTC. It codes for CASSYQGYEQYF.

The chain joins TRBV19 to TRBJ1-6; D not resolved. Trimming took 3 bases from V and 7 from J, leaving 10 bases between them. The CDR3 contains 14 residues. Germline values: CDR1 LNHDA, CDR2 SQIVND (reference sequence). The CDR3 sequence is CASSMQAGNSPLHF. In DNA, the CDR3 is TGTGCCAGTAGTATGCAGGCGGGGAATTCACCCCTCCACTTT.

V and J are TRBV6-1 and TRBJ2-5; tentative D call: TRBD1 (8 bases). CDR1 MNHNS and CDR2 SASEGT come from the germline V gene. Trimming shortened V by 1 base and J by 7 bases, and 10 bases separated the two germline ends. The CDR3 loop spans 13 amino acids. The CDR3 sequence: CASSEDRGGTQYF. The CDR3 DNA reads TGTGCCAGCAGTGAAGACAGGGGGGGGACCCAGTACTTC.

The chain carries TRBV18 and TRBJ1-4; tentative D call: TRBD1 (5 bases). Germline loops: CDR1 KGHSH, CDR2 LQKENI. Trimming cost V 3 bases and J 5 bases, with 7 bases left between them. The CDR3 consists of 13 residues. This chain's CDR3 is CASSPAGNEKLFF. As DNA, the CDR3 is TGTGCCAGCTCACCCGCAGGGAATGAAAAACTGTTTTTT.

V is TRBV15 and J is TRBJ2-3; 9 nucleotides align to TRBD1. The CDR3 extends over 14 amino acids. CDR1 is LNHNV and CDR2 is YYDKDF in the germline V gene (reference sequence). Trimming took 5 bases from V and 5 from J; bases not matched to a gene: 5. CDR3 sequence: CATSRDRVLDTQYF. The CDR3 DNA follows: TGTGCCACCAGCCGGGACAGGGTTTTAGATACGCAGTATTTT.

For this clone: Additional DNA sequences in this sample encode the identical CDR3. This chain joins TRBV5-1 and TRBJ2-2; D is possibly TRBD1 (7 bases). The CDR3 has 15 residues. The V gene lost 0 bases and the J gene lost 4 bases, with 10 bases spanning the gap. Germline V gene sequence: CDR1 SGHRS, CDR2 YFSETQ. In DNA form, the CDR3 reads TGCGCCAGCAGCTTGGGGCAGGGGGGCACCGGGGAGCTGTTTTTT. The encoded protein is CASSLGQGGTGELFF.

This clone has just one count. The chain carries TRBV9 and TRBJ2-1; maybe TRBD2 (7 bases). The CDR3 extends over 14 amino acids. Germline lookup yields CDR1 SGDLS and CDR2 YYNGEE. V was trimmed by 0 bases and J by 9 bases, leaving 13 bases between them. The CDR3 here is CASSVAGGMGEQFF. CDR3 bases: TGTGCCAGCAGCGTAGCGGGGGGCATGGGTGAGCAGTTCTTC.

This chain connects TRBV3-1 (or the pseudogene TRBV3-2) to TRBJ2-5, with 14 bases lining up with TRBD2. The junction had 12 bases not matched to a gene; V was cut back by 4 bases and J by 2 bases. Germline V gives CDR1 LGHDT, CDR2 YNNKEL (reference sequence). The CDR3 length is 19 residues. The CDR3 nucleotides are TGTGCCAGCAGCCCCTCCGGACTAGCGGGGGGCGCCTCTCAAGAGACCCAGTACTTC. It is translated as CASSPSGLAGGASQETQYF.

Worth noting for this clone: Sequence at one end of the junction differs from germline and may be a read error. At the DNA level, this CDR3 is encoded by other sequences in the same sample as well. This chain connects TRBV28 to TRBJ1-6; 9 bases are shared with TRBD1. The CDR3 extends over 17 amino acids. Germline V CDR1 and CDR2: MDHEN, SYDVKM. The CDR3 coding sequence is TGCGCCAGCAGTGTCCTACAGGGGGCGATCTATAATTCACCCCTCCACTTT. Amino acids: CASSVLQGAIYNSPLHF. The variable domain in full, completed from reference TRBV28 and TRBJ1-6, reads DVKVTQSSRYLVKRTGEKVFLECVQDMDHENMFWYRQDPGLGLRLIYFSYDVKMKEKGDIPEGYSVSREKKERFSLILESASTNQTSMYLCASSVLQGAIYNSPLHFGNGTRLTVT.

V and J are TRBV11-3 and TRBJ2-2; 13 nucleotides line up with TRBD2. V trimming: 5 bases; J trimming: 7 bases; junction bases outside the gene matches: 4. The CDR3 consists of 15 residues. The V gene's germline CDR1 is SGHNT and CDR2 YENEEA. The CDR3 is CASSGTSGNFGELFF. CDR3 in DNA: TGTGCCAGCAGCGGGACTAGCGGGAATTTCGGGGAGCTGTTTTTT.

J is TRBJ1-4 and V is TRBV19; 8 bases align to TRBD1. J was trimmed by 2 bases and V by 2 bases; bases with no gene match: 4. Germline lookup yields CDR1 LNHDA and CDR2 SQIVND (reference sequence). The CDR3 loop spans 16 amino acids. CDR3 nucleotide sequence: TGTGCCAGTAGTATATCAGACAGGGGTACTAATGAAAAACTGTTTTTT. Its protein is CASSISDRGTNEKLFF. Looking up the rest from reference TRBV19 and TRBJ1-4 gives the full variable domain: DGGITQSPKYLFRKEGQNVTLSCEQNLNHDAMYWYRQDPGQGLRLIYYSQIVNDFQKGDIAEGYSVSREKKESFPLTVTSAQKNPTAFYLCASSISDRGTNEKLFFGSGTQLSVL.